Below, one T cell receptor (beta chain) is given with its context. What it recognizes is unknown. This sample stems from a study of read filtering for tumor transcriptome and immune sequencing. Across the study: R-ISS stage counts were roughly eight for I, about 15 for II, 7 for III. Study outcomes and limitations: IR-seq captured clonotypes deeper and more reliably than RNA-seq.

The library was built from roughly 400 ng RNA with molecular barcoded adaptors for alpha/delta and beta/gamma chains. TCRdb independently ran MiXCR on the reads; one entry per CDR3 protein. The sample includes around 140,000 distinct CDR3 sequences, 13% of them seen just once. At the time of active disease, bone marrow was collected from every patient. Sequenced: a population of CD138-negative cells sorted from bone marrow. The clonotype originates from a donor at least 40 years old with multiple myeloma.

The CDR3 loop is CATVSRAHAHEQYF. The CDR3 DNA is TGTGCCACCGTTTCACGGGCACACGCCCACGAGCAGTACTTC. The chain combines TRBV2 with TRBJ2-7; D is uncertain. The CDR3 is 14 residues long. The V end was cut by 10 bases, the J end by 5 bases, with 21 bases between. In germline, CDR1 is SNHLY, CDR2 FYNNEI.